This is a list of T cell receptor beta chains from one sample in a study of identical twins. TCRdb re-analysed the 5' RACE reads in MiXCR, keeping a single row per CDR3 protein. The data contain approximately 500,000 distinct CDR3 sequences, over 12% of them singletons. These data were likewise used in another study, on yellow fever vaccine responses in identical twins.

The specimen was CD4+ T cells sorted from blood. These receptors originate from a woman under 30 in good health. Each CDR3 is given with its conserved first and last residue. Each record gives: V gene, clone size, D gene, J gene, CDR3 protein, CDR3 DNA. D genes are given only for firm matches. Clone size is stated in some rows and not others, as once, few, many or a class when expanded.

>TRBV7-8|NA|NA|TRBJ2-7
CASSLPGVRNLEQYF
TGTGCCAGCAGCTTGCCCGGGGTCAGGAATCTTGAGCAGTACTTC
>TRBV5-1|NA|TRBD2|TRBJ2-3
CASSWTSGFADTQYF
TGCGCCAGCAGCTGGACTAGCGGGTTTGCAGATACGCAGTATTTT
>TRBV7-8|many|NA|TRBJ2-7
CASSLEAGLYEQYF
TGTGCCAGCAGCTTAGAGGCAGGACTGTACGAGCAGTACTTC
>TRBV5-1|NA|TRBD2|TRBJ2-3
CASSLSGGASPDTQYF
TGCGCCAGCAGCTTGAGCGGGGGGGCCTCTCCAGATACGCAGTATTTT
>TRBV7-2|NA|TRBD1|TRBJ2-1
CASSFDRGSFDEQFF
TGTGCCAGCAGCTTCGACAGGGGAAGCTTTGATGAGCAGTTCTTC
>TRBV12-3/TRBV12-4|NA|TRBD2|TRBJ2-7
CASRSTSGRAGDEQYF
TGTGCCAGCAGGTCGACTAGCGGGAGGGCCGGCGACGAGCAGTACTTC
>TRBV20-1|few|NA|TRBJ2-5
CSARVPHSIETQYF
TGCAGTGCTAGGGTCCCGCATTCGATAGAGACCCAGTACTTC
>TRBV20-1|few|NA|TRBJ2-7
CSAKQLAGKSSYEQYF
TGCAGTGCTAAACAACTCGCGGGTAAGAGCTCCTACGAGCAGTACTTC
>TRBV10-3|NA|NA|TRBJ2-1
CAISDGGTSYNEQFF
TGTGCCATCAGTGATGGGGGAACCTCCTACAATGAGCAGTTCTTC
>TRBV3-1|many|TRBD2|TRBJ2-1
CASSSGTSGNHWDEQFF
TGTGCCAGCAGCTCCGGGACTAGCGGAAACCATTGGGATGAGCAGTTCTTC
>TRBV29-1|NA|NA|TRBJ1-1
CSGRQHASAEAFF
TGCAGCGGCCGGCAGCACGCGAGCGCTGAAGCTTTCTTT
>TRBV3-1|NA|NA|TRBJ2-7
CASSQGSQRAYTYEQYF
TGTGCCAGCAGCCAGGGAAGTCAGCGGGCGTACACCTACGAGCAGTACTTC
>TRBV25-1|NA|TRBD1|TRBJ1-4
CASSDPLRDRDEKLFF
TGTGCCAGCAGTGATCCGCTACGGGACAGGGATGAAAAACTGTTTTTT
>TRBV24-1|few|TRBD2|TRBJ2-1
CATSAPELAGSNEQFF
TGTGCCACCAGTGCTCCAGAACTAGCGGGGAGCAATGAGCAGTTCTTC
>TRBV29-1|NA|NA|TRBJ2-7
CSVLRGYGGYEQYF
TGCAGCGTCCTCAGGGGTTATGGAGGGTACGAGCAGTACTTC
>TRBV29-1|few|NA|TRBJ1-2
CSVGAWGLEGYTF
TGCAGCGTTGGGGCCTGGGGGTTGGAGGGCTACACCTTC
>TRBV20-1|NA|TRBD2|TRBJ2-5
CSANLAGGRETQYF
TGCAGTGCTAACCTAGCGGGGGGGAGGGAGACCCAGTACTTC
>TRBV20-1|NA|TRBD1|TRBJ1-2
CSALTGTGDSGYTF
TGCAGTGCGCTGACCGGGACAGGGGATAGCGGCTACACCTTC
>TRBV18|NA|TRBD2|TRBJ2-5
CASSPIAGDQETQYF
TGTGCCAGCTCACCTATAGCGGGGGACCAAGAGACCCAGTACTTC
>TRBV25-1|few|NA|TRBJ2-1
CASSSAGRDEQFF
TGTGCCAGCAGTAGTGCAGGTCGGGATGAGCAGTTCTTC
>TRBV29-1|NA|TRBD2|TRBJ2-1
CSVGTSGSTNEQFF
TGCAGCGTTGGGACTAGCGGGAGTACAAATGAGCAGTTCTTC
>TRBV2|NA|NA|TRBJ1-4
CASRKQGIGEKLFF
TGTGCCAGCAGAAAACAGGGAATTGGTGAAAAACTGTTTTTT
>TRBV19|NA|TRBD2|TRBJ2-1
CAGNRPGLARNEQFF
TGTGCCGGTAACCGACCGGGACTAGCGCGTAATGAGCAGTTCTTC
>TRBV5-1|NA|TRBD1|TRBJ2-1
CASSSGTGVKTYNEQFF
TGCGCCAGCAGCTCGGGGACAGGAGTAAAGACTTACAATGAGCAGTTCTTC
>TRBV5-1|NA|NA|TRBJ1-3
CASSPPGPGNTMYF
TGCGCCAGCAGCCCCCCGGGCCCTGGAAACACCATGTATTTT
>TRBV20-1|few|NA|TRBJ2-7
CSARDPSGGSSYEQYF
TGCAGTGCTAGAGATCCCAGCGGCGGTTCCTCCTACGAGCAGTACTTC
>TRBV2|few|TRBD1|TRBJ1-5
CASSLGQGTQPQHF
TGTGCCAGCAGTTTGGGACAGGGGACTCAGCCCCAGCATTTT
>TRBV12-3/TRBV12-4|few|NA|TRBJ1-5
CASSWNREANQPQHF
TGTGCCAGCAGTTGGAACAGGGAGGCTAATCAGCCCCAGCATTTT
>TRBV5-1|NA|NA|TRBJ2-1
CASSSPRRLNEQFF
TGCGCCAGCAGCTCCCCCCGCAGGTTGAATGAGCAGTTCTTC
>TRBV29-1|NA|NA|TRBJ2-3
CSVPGGLINTQYF
TGCAGCGTACCTGGAGGACTGATTAATACGCAGTATTTT
>TRBV5-1|NA|TRBD2|TRBJ2-1
CASSGGRAPENEQFF
TGCGCCAGCAGTGGTGGGAGGGCCCCTGAGAATGAGCAGTTCTTC
>TRBV3-1|few|NA|TRBJ2-1
CASSQESLDKEQFF
TGTGCCAGCAGCCAAGAATCGTTGGACAAGGAGCAGTTCTTC
>TRBV12-3/TRBV12-4|few|TRBD2|TRBJ2-1
CACSSGTSGGGLYNEQFF
TGTGCCTGCAGTTCCGGGACTAGCGGGGGGGGGTTGTACAATGAGCAGTTCTTC
>TRBV18|few|NA|TRBJ1-2
CASSPNRDYGYTF
TGTGCCAGCTCACCCAACAGGGACTATGGCTACACCTTC
>TRBV5-8|NA|NA|TRBJ2-5
CASSLGGRAQETQYF
TGTGCCAGCAGCTTGGGAGGACGGGCACAAGAGACCCAGTACTTC
>TRBV20-1|NA|NA|TRBJ2-1
CSARDPGGRGDNEQFF
TGCAGTGCTAGAGATCCTGGCGGCAGGGGGGACAATGAGCAGTTCTTC
>TRBV7-8|NA|NA|TRBJ1-4
CASSLIQGINEKLFF
TGTGCCAGCAGCTTAATCCAAGGGATTAATGAAAAACTGTTTTTT
>TRBV10-3|few|NA|TRBJ2-7
CAISGAASYEQYF
TGTGCCATCAGTGGAGCGGCGTCCTACGAGCAGTACTTC
>TRBV20-1|many|NA|TRBJ1-2
CSARDRVWGYTF
TGCAGTGCTAGAGATCGAGTGTGGGGCTACACCTTC
>TRBV12-3/TRBV12-4|few|NA|TRBJ2-1
CASLQRGGNNEQFF
TGTGCCAGCCTACAGCGTGGGGGTAACAATGAGCAGTTCTTC
>TRBV6-6|many|NA|TRBJ1-1
CASSPPGDTEAFF
TGTGCCAGCAGCCCCCCAGGGGACACTGAAGCTTTCTTT
>TRBV5-1|few|NA|TRBJ2-5
CASTALAEETQYF
TGCGCCAGCACCGCGCTAGCAGAAGAGACCCAGTACTTC
>TRBV6-5|many|NA|TRBJ2-2
CASSRGTGELFF
TGTGCCAGCAGCCGGGGCACCGGGGAGCTGTTTTTT
>TRBV5-1|few|NA|TRBJ2-3
CASSPTRFERDTQYF
TGCGCCAGCAGCCCTACCCGCTTTGAGAGAGATACGCAGTATTTT
>TRBV20-1|many|NA|TRBJ2-5
CSARVGQETQYF
TGCAGTGCTAGAGTTGGGCAAGAGACCCAGTACTTC
>TRBV7-7|few|NA|TRBJ2-1
CASSRLRRDEQFF
TGTGCCAGCAGCAGACTCCGTCGGGATGAGCAGTTCTTC
>TRBV27|few|TRBD2|TRBJ2-2
CASSSGLAGVTAGELFF
TGTGCCAGCAGTTCAGGACTAGCGGGAGTTACCGCCGGGGAGCTGTTTTTT
>TRBV6-2/TRBV6-3|few|TRBD1|TRBJ1-2
CASIRDRESSGYTF
TGTGCCAGCATCCGCGACAGGGAGAGTAGTGGCTACACCTTC
>TRBV24-1|few|NA|TRBJ1-1
CATTDGPNTEAFF
TGTGCCACCACTGACGGCCCGAACACTGAAGCTTTCTTT
>TRBV12-3/TRBV12-4|many|NA|TRBJ2-5
CASSLAVQETQYF
TGTGCCAGCAGTTTAGCGGTACAAGAGACCCAGTACTTC
>TRBV15|few|TRBD2|TRBJ2-3
CATRPRTLSGRTDTQYF
TGTGCCACCAGGCCCAGGACGCTTAGCGGGAGGACAGATACGCAGTATTTT
>TRBV12-3/TRBV12-4|many|TRBD1|TRBJ2-3
CASSLVTGTGFKDTQYF
TGTGCCAGCAGTTTGGTAACCGGGACAGGTTTTAAAGATACGCAGTATTTT
>TRBV5-6|few|TRBD1|TRBJ1-5
CASSSWDRAASQPQHF
TGTGCCAGCAGCTCCTGGGACAGGGCGGCAAGTCAGCCCCAGCATTTT
>TRBV12-3/TRBV12-4|many|TRBD1|TRBJ1-1
CASSLNRGTEAFF
TGTGCCAGCAGTTTAAACAGGGGCACTGAAGCTTTCTTT
>TRBV19|few|NA|TRBJ2-2
CASSPNKNTGELFF
TGTGCCAGTAGTCCTAACAAGAACACCGGGGAGCTGTTTTTT
>TRBV20-1|NA|TRBD2|TRBJ2-3
CSARRPAGVRDTQYF
TGCAGTGCTAGGCGGCCGGCGGGAGTCAGAGATACGCAGTATTTT
>TRBV9|NA|NA|TRBJ2-7
CASSLGGLHAYEQYF
TGTGCCAGCAGCCTCGGCGGACTACACGCCTACGAGCAGTACTTC